A selection of T cell receptor beta chains follows, all from one sample in a study of a mutant IDH1 vaccine in newly diagnosed glioma. TCRdb's copy holds only in-frame clones and misses some; the assay was immunoSEQ multiplex PCR. Found here are some 87,000 clones, roughly 77% of them singletons; the top ten hold approximately 7.6%. Here the sequenced sample was PBMCs, taken from a glioma patient treated with radiotherapy, temozolomide or both. These receptors all stem from a man aged 35-49 years with glioma. Both conserved end residues are part of each CDR3. A D gene is named only where the DNA matches it firmly. Clone sizes are given selectively: once, few, many, or a class where the clone is expanded.

D	V	size	length	J	CDR3	DNA
TRBD1	TRBV11-3	-	13	TRBJ2-7	CASSPGTGGEQYF	TGTGCCAGCAGCCCCGGGACAGGAGGCGAGCAGTACTTC
-	TRBV7-9	-	15	TRBJ1-6	CASNLGGDLDSPLHF	TGTGCCAGCAACCTAGGGGGGGATTTGGATTCACCCCTCCACTTT
-	TRBV4-2	-	17	TRBJ2-3	CASSPGGGGPSTDTQYF	TGTGCCAGCAGCCCAGGTGGGGGGGGGCCTAGCACAGATACGCAGTATTTT
TRBD1	TRBV18	-	15	TRBJ1-5	CASSQATGSNQPQHF	TGTGCCAGCTCACAGGCGACAGGGAGCAATCAGCCCCAGCATTTT
-	TRBV5-1	-	14	TRBJ2-7	CASALGGPRHEQYF	TGCGCCAGCGCCCTGGGGGGCCCCAGGCACGAGCAGTACTTC
TRBD1	TRBV7-6	-	16	TRBJ1-6	CASSSRTGHDNSPLHF	TGTGCCAGCAGCTCTCGGACAGGGCACGATAATTCACCCCTCCACTTT
-	TRBV7-8	few	16	TRBJ1-2	CASSLAGTGPMYGYTF	TGTGCCAGCAGCTTAGCGGGAACCGGCCCCATGTATGGCTACACCTTC
TRBD2	TRBV7-9	few	15	TRBJ2-2	CASSIGTMNTGELFF	TGTGCCAGCAGCATAGGGACTATGAACACCGGGGAGCTGTTTTTT
-	TRBV19	many	13	TRBJ1-1	CASSMGQGTEAFF	TGTGCCAGTAGTATGGGCCAGGGGACTGAAGCTTTCTTT
-	TRBV30	-	15	TRBJ2-6	CAWSLGYTGANVLTF	TGTGCCTGGAGCCTAGGGTATACTGGGGCCAACGTCCTGACTTTC
TRBD1	TRBV10-3	-	14	TRBJ2-7	CAIGPGQGSYEQYF	TGTGCCATCGGACCGGGACAGGGATCCTACGAGCAGTACTTC
TRBD1	TRBV7-3	-	14	TRBJ2-3	CASSLQGAPDTQYF	TGTGCCAGCAGCCTCCAGGGGGCTCCAGATACGCAGTATTTT
-	TRBV11-3	-	14	TRBJ1-1	CASSPDTLSTEAFF	TGTGCCAGCAGCCCTGACACGCTCAGCACTGAAGCTTTCTTT
-	TRBV20-1	-	11	TRBJ1-2	CSATEGNGYTF	TGCAGTGCTACTGAGGGTAACGGCTACACCTTC
TRBD1	TRBV30	-	13	TRBJ1-6	CAWGDRGLPPLHF	TGTGCCTGGGGGGACAGGGGATTGCCACCCCTCCACTTT
TRBD1	TRBV28	-	14	TRBJ1-2	CASKPQGGINGYTF	TGTGCCAGCAAACCTCAGGGGGGGATCAATGGCTACACCTTC
-	TRBV11-2	once	14	TRBJ2-5	CASSLVALGETQYF	TGTGCCAGCAGCTTAGTAGCCTTGGGAGAGACCCAGTACTTC
-	TRBV19	-	13	TRBJ2-7	CASSIEGLNEQYF	TGTGCCAGTAGTATCGAGGGGTTGAACGAGCAGTACTTC
-	TRBV19	-	14	TRBJ2-1	CASSMRVGRDEQFF	TGTGCCAGTAGTATGAGGGTAGGTAGGGATGAGCAGTTCTTC
-	TRBV4-2	-	15	TRBJ1-1	CASSQVRSTSTEAFF	TGTGCCAGCAGCCAAGTTAGGTCCACGAGCACTGAAGCTTTCTTT
-	TRBV5-8	-	14	TRBJ1-5	CASSFWGSNQPQHF	TGTGCCAGCAGCTTCTGGGGTTCCAATCAGCCCCAGCATTTT
-	TRBV30	once	17	TRBJ1-3	CAWSEIHREGSGNTIYF	TGTGCCTGGAGTGAGATTCACAGGGAGGGCTCTGGAAACACCATATATTTT
-	TRBV7-2	-	15	TRBJ1-5	CASSFNGFSNQPQHF	TGTGCCAGCAGCTTTAATGGGTTTAGCAATCAGCCCCAGCATTTT
TRBD1	TRBV6-6	once	16	TRBJ1-4	CASSFTPGQGNEKLFF	TGTGCCAGCAGTTTTACACCGGGACAGGGAAATGAAAAACTGTTTTTT
-	TRBV28	-	16	TRBJ1-3	CASRKELGNSGNTIYF	TGTGCCAGCAGGAAGGAGTTGGGGAACTCTGGAAACACCATATATTTT
-	TRBV10-1	-	13	TRBJ2-1	CASSDGAYNEQFF	TGCGCCAGCAGTGACGGTGCCTACAATGAGCAGTTCTTC
-	TRBV7-2	few	14	TRBJ1-6	CASSLLGGGSPLHF	TGTGCCAGCAGCTTACTAGGGGGTGGATCACCCCTCCACTTT
TRBD1	TRBV19	-	14	TRBJ1-5	CASSWGQLNQPQHF	TGTGCCAGTAGTTGGGGACAGCTCAATCAGCCCCAGCATTTT
-	TRBV21-1	-	15	TRBJ2-7	CASSTSQDRAYEQYF	TGTGCCAGCAGCACCTCCCAGGACAGGGCCTACGAGCAGTACTTC
-	TRBV6-5	few	16	TRBJ2-6	CASSLTESSGANVLTF	TGTGCCAGCAGTTTGACGGAAAGCTCTGGGGCCAACGTCCTGACTTTC
TRBD1	TRBV6-5	few	15	TRBJ1-5	CASRPGTGGSQPQHF	TGTGCCAGCAGACCGGGGACAGGGGGATCACAGCCCCAGCATTTT
TRBD2	TRBV10-1	-	17	TRBJ2-1	CASSGSGGSGGQREQFF	TGCGCCAGCAGTGGATCCGGGGGTAGCGGGGGGCAACGTGAGCAGTTCTTC
-	TRBV19	-	14	TRBJ2-3	CASAAALVTDTQYF	TGTGCCTCCGCGGCGGCCCTGGTCACAGATACGCAGTATTTT
-	TRBV7-9	few	16	TRBJ1-2	CAVSVGRVRTDYGYTF	TGTGCCGTTTCGGTGGGCAGGGTTCGGACTGACTATGGCTACACCTTC
-	TRBV28	-	14	TRBJ2-2	CASSFVPNTGELFF	TGTGCCAGCAGTTTTGTCCCGAACACCGGGGAGCTGTTTTTT
TRBD1	TRBV7-6	medium-sized	16	TRBJ1-3	CASSSSRDRDRNTIYF	TGTGCCAGCAGCTCGAGCCGGGACAGGGACAGAAACACCATATATTTT
TRBD1	TRBV4-2	-	13	TRBJ1-2	CASSPDRVYGYTF	TGTGCCAGCAGCCCGGACAGGGTTTATGGCTACACCTTC
TRBD1	TRBV28	-	14	TRBJ1-2	CASTLGQGSYGYTF	TGTGCCAGCACTCTGGGACAGGGTAGCTATGGCTACACCTTC
TRBD2	TRBV9	-	14	TRBJ2-7	CASSIAGGNYEQYF	TGTGCCAGCAGCATCGCGGGAGGGAACTACGAGCAGTACTTC
TRBD2	TRBV15	-	15	TRBJ2-1	CATSRPASGSYEQFF	TGTGCCACCAGCAGGCCGGCTAGCGGGAGTTATGAGCAGTTCTTC
TRBD1	TRBV4-3	-	14	TRBJ2-7	CASSQARGQYEQYF	TGCGCCAGCAGCCAAGCCAGGGGGCAGTACGAGCAGTACTTC
-	TRBV19	-	14	TRBJ1-6	CASSLRTPGTPLHF	TGTGCCAGTAGTCTAAGGACGCCCGGGACACCCCTCCACTTT
TRBD1	TRBV2	few	14	TRBJ1-1	CASSAGQRNTEAFF	TGTGCCAGCAGTGCGGGACAGAGGAACACTGAAGCTTTCTTT
TRBD2	TRBV4-2	-	18	TRBJ2-3	CASSRSSPSLAGGDTQYF	TGTGCCAGCAGCCGATCTTCCCCATCCCTAGCGGGAGGGGATACGCAGTATTTT
-	TRBV7-2	-	14	TRBJ1-2	CASSSGQRLSGYTF	TGTGCCAGCAGCTCAGGACAGAGATTGAGTGGCTACACCTTC
TRBD1	TRBV5-1	-	14	TRBJ1-2	CASSFPDRGYGYTF	TGCGCCAGCAGCTTTCCGGACAGGGGGTACGGCTACACCTTC
-	TRBV30	-	10	TRBJ2-7	CALRDYEQYF	TGTGCCTTGAGGGACTACGAGCAGTACTTC
-	TRBV30	-	14	TRBJ1-5	CAWSGAGSNQPQHF	TGTGCCTGGAGTGGAGCAGGGAGCAATCAGCCCCAGCATTTT
-	TRBV18	-	17	TRBJ2-1	CASSAFLVSTTYNEQFF	TGTGCCAGCTCAGCATTCCTAGTTAGCACGACCTACAATGAGCAGTTCTTC
TRBD1	TRBV19	-	12	TRBJ1-1	CASRTGDTEAFF	TGTGCCAGTCGGACAGGAGACACTGAAGCTTTCTTT
TRBD2	TRBV29-1	-	16	TRBJ2-1	CSVEVPLAGVSGEQFF	TGCAGCGTTGAAGTTCCACTAGCGGGAGTTAGTGGTGAGCAGTTCTTC
-	TRBV7-2	-	14	TRBJ2-7	CASSRTRDNYEQYF	TGTGCCAGCAGCCGAACTAGGGATAACTACGAGCAGTACTTC
-	TRBV6-6	-	14	TRBJ1-2	CASSGEGANYGYTF	TGTGCCAGCAGTGGTGAGGGGGCTAACTATGGCTACACCTTC
TRBD1	TRBV5-1	once	16	TRBJ2-3	CASSPQTGIFTDTQYF	TGCGCCAGCAGCCCCCAGACAGGGATCTTCACAGATACGCAGTATTTT
TRBD2	TRBV11-3	-	20	TRBJ2-1	CASILGLAGKRGASYNEQFF	TGTGCCAGCATCTTGGGACTAGCGGGCAAGAGAGGGGCCTCCTACAATGAGCAGTTCTTC
-	TRBV18	-	21	TRBJ2-5	CASSPTLPGLPKRGTKETQYF	TGTGCCAGCTCACCAACCCTTCCGGGACTACCAAAAAGGGGGACTAAAGAGACCCAGTACTTC
TRBD2	TRBV5-6	few	14	TRBJ2-7	CASSSGTSGYEQYF	TGTGCCAGCAGCTCCGGGACTAGCGGCTACGAGCAGTACTTC
-	TRBV7-8	-	16	TRBJ1-6	CASSLRQTSYNSPLHF	TGTGCCAGCAGCTTGAGACAGACCTCCTATAATTCACCCCTCCACTTT